Listed below are T cell receptor beta chains from one sample, sequenced in a study of control samples from healthy donors and cancer patients. Data came from immunoSEQ multiplex PCR; TCRdb stores just in-frame clones and leaves some out. The data show over 200,000 clones, about four fifths seen once. The sequenced sample was PBMCs. The receptors were sampled from a woman aged 55 to 70 with lung cancer. Each CDR3 is given without its conserved first and last residue. Size is omitted from some rows. Given values are once, few, many or a class for expanded clones.

v_call	clone_size	j_call	cdr3_aa
TRBV15	once	TRBJ2-5	ATSKGLAGVGETQY
TRBV2	NA	TRBJ1-2	ASSGTGVGYGYT
TRBV7-2	NA	TRBJ2-5	ASSAPGGWETQY
TRBV2	once	TRBJ1-2	ASRGAPGPGGYT
TRBV5-5	NA	TRBJ2-3	ASSRKTGTDTQY
TRBV4-1	few	TRBJ2-7	ASSQNSLVGALSLEQY
TRBV19	NA	TRBJ2-5	ASGGVSGALETQY
TRBV27	NA	TRBJ2-1	ASRRLPAGNEQF
TRBV10-3	NA	TRBJ1-3	AIRGTGSSGNTIY
TRBV29-1	NA	TRBJ2-7	SVQAPTGYEQY
TRBV7-3	NA	TRBJ2-1	ASSPRGSAENEQF
TRBV2	NA	TRBJ1-2	ASRFGEGPGYT
TRBV4-1	NA	TRBJ2-7	ASSLGQGSYEQY
TRBV24-1	NA	TRBJ2-7	ATGGSSYEQY
TRBV12-5	NA	TRBJ1-1	ASALQGGTEAF
TRBV2	NA	TRBJ1-2	ASSLGQGDYGYT
TRBV15	NA	TRBJ2-3	ATRGNTDTQY
TRBV10-3	NA	TRBJ1-2	AISDRGLSNYGYT
TRBV10-3	NA	TRBJ2-1	AITARGEQF
TRBV5-1	NA	TRBJ2-2	ASSPPEDNTGELF